The 21 T cell receptor beta chains below were found in one sample sequenced in a study of T cells in Graves' hyperthyroidism and ophthalmopathy. TCR beta CDR3 regions were amplified from RNA transcripts. The TCR CDR3 first-round RT-PCR relied on the HTBI primer set. Each CDR3 protein is one row after TCRdb ran MiXCR on the multiplex PCR reads. Of hundreds of thousands of distinct CDR3 sequences listed, about 17% are singletons. The sample consisted of blood. These receptors were obtained from a woman aged 45 to 65 with Graves' hyperthyroidism that later progressed to Graves' ophthalmopathy.

This clonotype has ten or more counts. The rearrangement links TRBV4-1 to TRBJ1-2; no definite D call. The CDR3 has 13 amino acids. Germline V gene lookup returns CDR1 MGHRA and CDR2 YSYEKL. Trimming pared 0 bases from V and 3 bases from J, leaving 5 bases between. This CDR3 reads CASSQEADYGYTF. The CDR3 DNA follows: TGCGCCAGCAGCCAAGAAGCGGACTATGGCTACACCTTC.

As to this clonotype: Relative to the germline gene, one junction end is altered; a read error may explain this. The chain links TRBV3-1 to TRBJ1-5; D gene uncertain. Germline-derived CDR1 and CDR2 are LGHDT and YNNKEL (reference sequence). The CDR3 has 14 amino acids. CDR3 sequence: CAGSQAVSNQPQHF. CDR3 coding DNA: TGTGCCGGCAGCCAAGCTGTTAGCAATCAGCCCCAGCATTTT. The full variable domain, completed using reference TRBV3-1 and TRBJ1-5, is DTAVSQTPKYLVTQMGNDKSIKCEQNLGHDTMYWYKQDSKKFLKIMFSYNNKELIINETVPNRFSPKSPDKAHLNLHINSLELGDSAVYFCAGSQAVSNQPQHFGDGTRLSIL.

The table lists this clonotype with many counts. The rearrangement joins TRBV11-2 to TRBJ2-1; 7 bases align to TRBD2. Per the germline V gene, CDR1 is SGHAT and CDR2 is FQNNGV. CDR3 length equals 14 residues. V trimming: 6 bases; J trimming: 9 bases; junction bases outside the gene matches: 11. The CDR3 bases are TGTGCCAGCAGGTATACCGGGACTAAGAGTGAGCAGTTCTTC. Translating it yields CASRYTGTKSEQFF.

This clonotype has just a few counts. The chain uses TRBV24-1 and TRBJ2-4; TRBD2 is a possible D gene (5 bases). CDR1 KGHDR and CDR2 SFDVKD come from the germline V gene. Between the trimmed V and J ends, which lost 4 bases and 7 bases, there was a span of 13 bases. CDR3 length: 14 amino acids. The CDR3 spells CATSDSRAVNIQYF. In DNA, the CDR3 is TGTGCCACCAGTGACTCGAGGGCCGTGAACATTCAGTACTTC.

In its sample, this clonotype was seen many times. The chain has TRBV13 and TRBJ1-4; TRBD1 agrees at 7 bases. This CDR3 is 13 amino acids long. Germline trimming cut 8 bases from V and 4 bases from J; bases unmatched to any gene: 4. The germline gives CDR1 PRHDT, CDR2 FYEKMQ (reference sequence). Here the CDR3 DNA reads TGTGCCAGCCGGGGACAGCTTAATGAAAAACTGTTTTTT. Its translation: CASRGQLNEKLFF.

The chain is built from TRBV29-1 and TRBJ1-4, with D hard to call. Trimming removed 6 bases from V and 3 bases from J, with 11 bases in between. The CDR3 totals 13 residues. The germline V gene has CDR1 SQVTM and CDR2 ANQGSEA. CDR3: CSVGEVPNEKLFF. CDR3 nucleotides: TGCAGCGTCGGTGAGGTGCCTAATGAAAAACTGTTTTTT. Full variable domain (rest looked up from reference TRBV29-1 and TRBJ1-4): SAVISQKPSRDICQRGTSLTIQCQVDSQVTMMFWYRQQPGQSLTLIATANQGSEATYESGFVIDKFPISRPNLTFSTLTVSNMSPEDSSIYLCSVGEVPNEKLFFGSGTQLSVL.

This clonotype was found a few times. This chain links TRBV6-1 with TRBJ1-1; unclear D gene. The length of the CDR3 is 16 residues. V gave up 2 bases and J gave up 1 base, with 14 bases separating them. Per germline, CDR1 MNHNS and CDR2 SASEGT. CDR3 DNA: TGTGCCAGCAGTGAACGTGGGCCAGTAGGGAACACTGAAGCTTTCTTT. Its protein product is CASSERGPVGNTEAFF.

The CDR3 region is CAGSSGGAVKGQFF. The CDR3 coding sequence is TGTGCCGGTTCTAGCGGGGGGGCGGTGAAGGGGCAGTTCTTC. The rearrangement joins TRBV2 to TRBJ2-1; 12 bases line up with TRBD2. Trimming removed 11 bases from V and 12 bases from J; junction bases left unmatched: 14. The CDR3 runs to 14 residues. The germline V gene encodes CDR1 SNHLY and CDR2 FYNNEI.

V is TRBV5-1 and J is TRBJ1-2; unclear D gene. The germline V gene encodes CDR1 SGHRS and CDR2 YFSETQ. This CDR3 spans 15 amino acids. V was pared by 0 bases and J by 6 bases, with 15 bases between. This CDR3 reads CASSLAREGRDGYTF. CDR3 coding DNA: TGCGCCAGCAGCTTGGCCAGAGAGGGAAGGGATGGCTACACCTTC.

J is TRBJ2-2 and V is TRBV2, with D possibly matching TRBD2 (5 bases). The ends were cut back, 4 bases at V and 0 bases at J, with 12 bases in the middle. This CDR3 is 16 amino acids long. The germline V gene encodes CDR1 SNHLY and CDR2 FYNNEI. The CDR3 is CASSVLGVPNTGELFF. The CDR3 coding sequence is TGTGCCAGCAGTGTTCTCGGGGTCCCGAACACCGGGGAGCTGTTTTTT.

DNA for the CDR3: TGTGCCAGCAGCCAAGAGAAGACAGGGGCCTATGGCTACACCTTC. Protein product: CASSQEKTGAYGYTF. The gene calls are TRBV3-1 and TRBJ1-2; 8 nucleotides match TRBD1. This CDR3 region has 15 residues. Germline values: CDR1 LGHDT, CDR2 YNNKEL (reference sequence). V shed 0 bases and J 4 bases; nucleotides not matched to a gene: 4. The variable domain in full, completed from reference TRBV3-1 and TRBJ1-2, reads DTAVSQTPKYLVTQMGNDKSIKCEQNLGHDTMYWYKQDSKKFLKIMFSYNNKELIINETVPNRFSPKSPDKAHLNLHINSLELGDSAVYFCASSQEKTGAYGYTFGSGTRLTVV.

Many counts were recorded for this clonotype. This sequence joins TRBV7-8 and TRBJ1-1; weak D call: TRBD1 (5 bases). CDR1 and CDR2 from the germline V gene are SGHVS and FQNEAQ. The CDR3 runs 13 residues. Trimming took off 4 bases at V and 8 bases at J, with 14 bases between the two ends. The CDR3 sequence: CASSYGHGTEAFF. DNA of the CDR3: TGTGCCAGCAGCTACGGACACGGGACGGAAGCTTTCTTT.

This clonotype was recorded a few times. V usage is TRBV20-1 and J usage is TRBJ2-5; tentative D call: TRBD1 (6 bases). V gave up 6 bases and J gave up 5 bases, with 19 bases separating them. CDR1 and CDR2 from the germline V gene are DFQATT and SNEGSKA (reference sequence). This CDR3 comprises 14 residues. The CDR3 region is CSAPIGQGFETQYF. The CDR3 coding sequence is TGCAGTGCCCCGATAGGGCAGGGGTTCGAGACCCAGTACTTC.

This clonotype was seen ten or more times. The chain recombines TRBV27 with TRBJ2-7, with D perhaps being TRBD1 or TRBD2 (5 bases each). This CDR3 spans 14 amino acids. V was clipped by 8 bases and J by 2 bases, with 16 bases between them. Per germline, CDR1 MNHEY and CDR2 SMNVEV (reference sequence). CDR3 loop: CASGSGTETYEQYF. Here the CDR3 DNA reads TGTGCCAGCGGCTCCGGGACGGAGACCTACGAGCAGTACTTC.

CDR3 nucleotides: TGCAGCGTTGAGGGGACCGTGGGGGCGAGTACTGAAGCTTTCTTT. This sequence encodes CSVEGTVGASTEAFF. V usage is TRBV29-1 and J usage is TRBJ1-1; a weak D match, TRBD1 (6 bases). Germline-derived CDR1 and CDR2 are SQVTM and ANQGSEA. Trimming cost V 3 bases and J 5 bases, with 19 bases left between them. The CDR3 consists of 15 residues.

The chain carries TRBV20-1 and TRBJ1-1; no clear D. Germline V gives CDR1 DFQATT, CDR2 SNEGSKA (reference sequence). CDR3 length equals 11 residues. This chain's CDR3 is CSGLGVSEAFF. The CDR3, as DNA: TGCAGCGGACTGGGAGTATCTGAAGCTTTCTTT.

J is TRBJ1-1 and V is TRBV6-4; tentatively, D is TRBD1 (5 bases). The CDR3 extends over 13 amino acids. V lost 6 bases, J lost 5 bases, and 13 bases lay in between. Germline assignment: CDR1 MRHNA and CDR2 SNTAGT. The CDR3 here is CASSQQTVTEAFF. In DNA form, the CDR3 reads TGTGCCAGCAGCCAGCAGACAGTAACTGAAGCTTTCTTT.

This clonotype was found many times. CDR3 protein: CASSLQGANGEQYF. The CDR3 nucleotides are TGCGCCAGCAGCTTACAGGGGGCAAATGGCGAGCAGTACTTC. This chain uses TRBV5-1 with TRBJ2-7, with 9 bases that match TRBD1. Germline trimming cut 2 bases from V and 6 bases from J; bases unmatched to any gene: 6. CDR3 length: 14 amino acids. Germline V gene sequence: CDR1 SGHRS, CDR2 YFSETQ.

In its sample, this clonotype was seen a few times. Since no conserved phenylalanine or tryptophan closes the CDR3, a read error is the likely cause. The chain recombines TRBV29-1 with TRBJ2-7, with D possibly being TRBD1 (6 bases). Germline V gives CDR1 SQVTM, CDR2 ANQGSEA. The V end was cut by 4 bases, the J end by 2 bases, with 21 bases between. This CDR3 spans 16 amino acids. The CDR3 DNA reads TGCAGCGTTGTTCGTAACTACTTACAGGGAACCTACGAGCAGTACCTC. Protein product: CSVVRNYLQGTYEQYL.

This clonotype was seen more than once but under ten times. The gene calls are TRBV5-6 and TRBJ1-6; D is undetermined. Trimming took off 4 bases at V and 8 bases at J, with 16 bases between the two ends. The CDR3 is made up of 15 amino acids. Germline-derived CDR1 and CDR2 are SGHDT and YYEEEE. The CDR3 bases are TGTGCCAGCAGCCTCGGACTCGAGGTGGATTCACCCCTCCACTTT. As protein: CASSLGLEVDSPLHF.

The chain has TRBV6-6 and TRBJ1-2; D unresolved. Germline V gene data show CDR1 as MNHNY and CDR2 as SVGAGI (reference sequence). The CDR3 spans 15 residues. The ends were cut back, 2 bases at V and 0 bases at J, with 10 bases in the middle. CDR3 sequence: CASSYKGGTNYGYTF. For the CDR3, the DNA is TGTGCCAGCAGTTACAAAGGCGGTACTAACTATGGCTACACCTTC.